This TCR beta chain is drawn from a study of response to subunit inactivated influenza vaccine. Points from the study as a whole: Few new T cells, the authors suggested, are recruited by each seasonal influenza vaccination.

Germline V gives CDR1 MNHEY, CDR2 SVGEGT. Trimming removed 6 bases at V and 1 base at J, with 7 bases between. The CDR3 is made up of 14 amino acids. TCRdb reprocessed the RT-PCR reads with MiXCR, giving one entry per CDR3 protein. The table lists more than 400,000 distinct CDR3 sequences, approximately 7.3% of them singletons. This clonotype was detected ten times or more. Its antigen remains unidentified. This clonotype was obtained from a man aged 45-69 years who received an inactivated influenza vaccine. The sample in question was PBMCs from blood, obtained around 2 years after vaccination. The J gene is TRBJ2-6, the V gene TRBV6-2 or TRBV6-3; the D is unclear. The CDR3 sequence is CASRSVSGANVLTF. CDR3 nucleotide sequence: TGTGCCAGCAGATCGGTATCTGGGGCCAACGTCCTGACTTTC.